Below, 11 T cell receptor beta chains from the same sample are listed, as sequenced in a study of identical twins. TCRdb itself ran the 5' RACE reads through MiXCR, one entry per CDR3 protein. The sample has 400,000 to 500,000 distinct CDR3 sequences, under 20% seen once; the top ten hold 12%. The sequenced material came from naive T cells sorted from blood. The receptors stem from a man aged 50-60 years in good health.

This clonotype was seen a handful of times. The rearrangement joins TRBV29-1 to TRBJ2-7; D is possibly TRBD2 (6 bases). The CDR3 is 13 residues long. V was pared by 0 bases and J by 5 bases, with 11 bases between. The V gene's germline CDR1 is SQVTM and CDR2 ANQGSEA. DNA of the CDR3: TGCAGCGTTGAAGACGGGACTCTCAACGAGCAGTACTTC. Amino acids: CSVEDGTLNEQYF.

The chain is built from TRBV7-2 and TRBJ1-1; no clear D gene. Trimming left V 8 bases short and J 0 bases short, with 13 bases between. The V gene's germline CDR1 is SGHTA and CDR2 FQGNSA. The CDR3 is made up of 14 amino acids. CDR3 DNA: TGTGCCAGCCTTAACGGTGGTCTGAACACTGAAGCTTTCTTT. Amino acids: CASLNGGLNTEAFF.

This clonotype occurred many times. This chain's CDR3 is CATSGGGTDTQYF. As DNA, the CDR3 is TGTGCCACCAGCGGGGGTGGGACAGATACGCAGTATTTT. This chain uses TRBV15 with TRBJ2-3; D possibly matches TRBD1 or TRBD2 (5 bases each). Germline assignment: CDR1 LNHNV and CDR2 YYDKDF (reference sequence). The CDR3 has 13 residues. V lost 5 bases to trimming and J lost 3 bases, with 9 bases between them.

In its sample, this clonotype was seen a few times. V and J are TRBV18 and TRBJ1-4, with D unresolved. The germline V gene encodes CDR1 KGHSH and CDR2 LQKENI. The CDR3 spans 15 residues. V lost 3 bases to trimming and J lost 0 bases, with 8 bases between them. The CDR3 nucleotides are TGTGCCAGCTCACCCGGGATTGCAACTAATGAAAAACTGTTTTTT. Translation: CASSPGIATNEKLFF.

This clonotype came up a few times. This sequence joins TRBV7-2 and TRBJ2-3; D is uncertain. Trimming cost V 1 base and J 5 bases, with 10 bases left between them. The CDR3 consists of 14 residues. The germline gives CDR1 SGHTA, CDR2 FQGNSA. CDR3 nucleotides: TGTGCCAGCAGCTTAGAACTACTTTTAGATACGCAGTATTTT. It translates to CASSLELLLDTQYF.

This clonotype was seen ten or more times. The chain is built from TRBV27 and TRBJ2-7, with D possibly TRBD1 on 6 matching bases. The length of the CDR3 is 14 residues. The germline V gene has CDR1 MNHEY and CDR2 SMNVEV (reference sequence). V lost 3 bases and J lost 5, with 14 bases in between. Here the CDR3 reads CASSFRTGLDEQYF. In DNA, the CDR3 is TGTGCCAGCAGTTTCCGAACAGGGTTAGACGAGCAGTACTTC.

The J gene is TRBJ1-3, the V gene TRBV20-1; D gene uncertain. V lost 6 bases and J lost 4, with 16 bases in between. Per germline, CDR1 DFQATT and CDR2 SNEGSKA (reference sequence). This CDR3 spans 14 amino acids. The CDR3 region has the DNA TGCAGTGCCCACACCCCGGGTCGCGGAAACACCATATATTTT. Translated: CSAHTPGRGNTIYF.

CDR3: CATGTSGSYNEQFF. CDR3 DNA: TGTGCCACCGGGACTAGCGGGAGCTACAATGAGCAGTTCTTC. This chain connects TRBV10-3 to TRBJ2-1, with 14 nucleotides matching TRBD2. The CDR3 consists of 14 residues. CDR1 and CDR2 from the germline V gene are ENHRY and SYGVKD. The V segment lost 10 bases and the J segment 3 bases; nucleotides outside the gene matches: 2.

This clonotype was observed at least ten times. The chain carries TRBV15 and TRBJ2-1; D possibly matches TRBD1 or TRBD2 (5 bases each). Germline V gives CDR1 LNHNV, CDR2 YYDKDF (reference sequence). The CDR3 runs to 12 residues. V shed 1 base and J shed 7 bases, with 5 bases lying between them. CDR3 bases: TGTGCCACCAGCAGAGGGGGGAATGAGCAGTTCTTC. The encoded protein is CATSRGGNEQFF.

V is TRBV11-3 and J is TRBJ2-4; unclear D gene. The CDR3 contains 16 residues. Trimming took 1 base from V and 1 from J, leaving 11 bases between them. Germline V lookup: CDR1 SGHNT, CDR2 YENEEA. CDR3 in amino acids: CASSLGVGMAKNIQYF. In DNA, the CDR3 is TGTGCCAGCAGCTTAGGGGTGGGAATGGCCAAAAACATTCAGTACTTC.

This clonotype was picked up many times. The V and J genes are TRBV27 and TRBJ2-3; 7 bases map to TRBD2. The J segment lost 5 bases and the V segment lost 5 bases, leaving 7 bases of the junction unmatched. CDR1 and CDR2 from the germline V gene are MNHEY and SMNVEV (reference sequence). The CDR3 sequence is 14 residues long. The chain's CDR3 is CASSPSGLEDTQYF. The DNA for the CDR3 is TGTGCCAGCAGTCCCTCCGGACTAGAAGATACGCAGTATTTT.